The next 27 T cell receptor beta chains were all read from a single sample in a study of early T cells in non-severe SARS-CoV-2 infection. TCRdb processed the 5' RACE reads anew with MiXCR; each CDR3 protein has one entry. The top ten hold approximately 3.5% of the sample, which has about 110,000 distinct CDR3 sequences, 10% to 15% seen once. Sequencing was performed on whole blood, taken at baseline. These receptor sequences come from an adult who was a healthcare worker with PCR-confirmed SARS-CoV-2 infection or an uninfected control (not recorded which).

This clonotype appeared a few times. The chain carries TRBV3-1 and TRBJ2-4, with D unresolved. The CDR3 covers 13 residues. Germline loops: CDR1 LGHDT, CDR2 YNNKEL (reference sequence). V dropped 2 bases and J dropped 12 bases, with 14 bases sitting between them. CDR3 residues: CASSQIRWTDQYF. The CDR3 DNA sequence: TGTGCCAGCAGCCAAATCCGTTGGACCGATCAGTACTTC.

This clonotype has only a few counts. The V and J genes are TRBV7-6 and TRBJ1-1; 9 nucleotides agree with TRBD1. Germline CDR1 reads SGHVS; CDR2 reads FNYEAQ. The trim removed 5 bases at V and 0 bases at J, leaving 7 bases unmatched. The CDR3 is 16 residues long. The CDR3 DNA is TGTGCCAGCAGCCCGCGGGACAGGGCTGTGAACACTGAAGCTTTCTTT. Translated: CASSPRDRAVNTEAFF.

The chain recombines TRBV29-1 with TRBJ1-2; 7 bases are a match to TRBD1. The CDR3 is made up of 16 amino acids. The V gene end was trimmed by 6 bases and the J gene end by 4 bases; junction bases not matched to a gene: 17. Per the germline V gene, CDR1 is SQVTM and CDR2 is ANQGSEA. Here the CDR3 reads CSVRQGLGSFSYGYTF. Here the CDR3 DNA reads TGCAGCGTCCGACAGGGCCTTGGAAGTTTTTCCTATGGCTACACCTTC.

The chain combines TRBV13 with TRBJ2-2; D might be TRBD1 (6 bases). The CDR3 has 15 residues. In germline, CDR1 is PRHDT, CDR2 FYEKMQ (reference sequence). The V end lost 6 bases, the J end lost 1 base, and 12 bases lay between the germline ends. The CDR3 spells CASSPTGMNTGELFF. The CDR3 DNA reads TGTGCCAGCAGTCCCACAGGGATGAACACCGGGGAGCTGTTTTTT.

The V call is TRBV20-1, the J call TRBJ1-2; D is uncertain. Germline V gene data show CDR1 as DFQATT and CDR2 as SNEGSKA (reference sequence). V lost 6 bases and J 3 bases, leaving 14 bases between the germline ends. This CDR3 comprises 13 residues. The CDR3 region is CSARPQMDYGYTF. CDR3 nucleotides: TGCAGTGCCCGACCTCAGATGGACTATGGCTACACCTTC.

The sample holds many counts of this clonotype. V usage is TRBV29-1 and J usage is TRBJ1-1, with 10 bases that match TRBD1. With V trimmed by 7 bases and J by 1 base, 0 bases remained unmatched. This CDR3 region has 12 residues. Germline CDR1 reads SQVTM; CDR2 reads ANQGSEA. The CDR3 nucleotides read TGCAGCGGGGACAGGGGGAACACTGAAGCTTTCTTT. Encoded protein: CSGDRGNTEAFF. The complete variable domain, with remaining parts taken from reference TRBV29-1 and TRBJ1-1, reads SAVISQKPSRDICQRGTSLTIQCQVDSQVTMMFWYRQQPGQSLTLIATANQGSEATYESGFVIDKFPISRPNLTFSTLTVSNMSPEDSSIYLCSGDRGNTEAFFGQGTRLTVV.

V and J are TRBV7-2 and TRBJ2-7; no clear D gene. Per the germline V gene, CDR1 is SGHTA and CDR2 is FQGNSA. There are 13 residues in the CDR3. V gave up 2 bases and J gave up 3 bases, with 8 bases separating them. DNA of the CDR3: TGTGCCAGCAGCTTATCGACCGACTACGAGCAGTACTTC. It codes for CASSLSTDYEQYF.

CDR3 DNA sequence: TGCGCCAGCAGCCCCTTCTTGGCGGGCAACTACGAGCAGTACTTC. Residues: CASSPFLAGNYEQYF. The genes are TRBV5-1 and TRBJ2-7, with D tentatively TRBD2 (5 bases). The CDR3 extends over 15 amino acids. Germline assignment: CDR1 SGHRS and CDR2 YFSETQ. V was cut by 4 bases and J by 3 bases, with 17 bases left in between.

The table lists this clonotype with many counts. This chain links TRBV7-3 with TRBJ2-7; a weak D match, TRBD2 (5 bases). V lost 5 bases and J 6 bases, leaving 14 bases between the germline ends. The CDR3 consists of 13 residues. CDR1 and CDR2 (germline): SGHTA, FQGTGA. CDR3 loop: CASSASRGGEQYF. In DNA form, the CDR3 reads TGTGCCAGCAGCGCGAGCCGCGGAGGCGAGCAGTACTTC.

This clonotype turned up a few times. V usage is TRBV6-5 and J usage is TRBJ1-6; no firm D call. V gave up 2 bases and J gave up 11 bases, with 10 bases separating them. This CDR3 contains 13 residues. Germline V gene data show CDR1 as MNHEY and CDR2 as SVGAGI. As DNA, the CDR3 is TGTGCCAGCAGTTACCAGAGCCTAACACCCCTCCACTTT. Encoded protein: CASSYQSLTPLHF.

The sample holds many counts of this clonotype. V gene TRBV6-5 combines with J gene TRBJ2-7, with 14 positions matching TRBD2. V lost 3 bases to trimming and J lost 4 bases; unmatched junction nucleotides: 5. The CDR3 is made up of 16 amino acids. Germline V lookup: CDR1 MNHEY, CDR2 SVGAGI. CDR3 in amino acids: CASSYGLAGGSYEQYF. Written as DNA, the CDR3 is TGTGCCAGCAGTTATGGACTAGCGGGAGGATCGTACGAGCAGTACTTC.

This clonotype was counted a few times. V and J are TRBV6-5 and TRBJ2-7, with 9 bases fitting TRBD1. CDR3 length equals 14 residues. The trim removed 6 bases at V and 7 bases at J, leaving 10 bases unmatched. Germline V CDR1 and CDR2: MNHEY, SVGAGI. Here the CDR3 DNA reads TGTGCCAGCAGACCGGGACAGGGTAGGAGGGAGCAGTACTTC. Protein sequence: CASRPGQGRREQYF.

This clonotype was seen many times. In DNA form, the CDR3 reads TGTGCCAGCAGCTCACAGTGGAACACTGAAGCTTTCTTT. Residues: CASSSQWNTEAFF. This chain uses TRBV7-3 with TRBJ1-1; D uncertain. V was cut by 4 bases and J by 1 base, with 7 bases left in between. The CDR3 consists of 13 residues. The germline V gene has CDR1 SGHTA and CDR2 FQGTGA.

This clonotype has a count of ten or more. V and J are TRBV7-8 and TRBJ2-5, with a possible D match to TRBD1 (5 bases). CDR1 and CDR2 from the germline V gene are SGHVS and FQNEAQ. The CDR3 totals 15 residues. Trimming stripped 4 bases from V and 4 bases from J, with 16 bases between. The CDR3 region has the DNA TGTGCCAGCAGCTCCCTCAGGGAAGTCTCAGAGACCCAGTACTTC. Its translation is CASSSLREVSETQYF.

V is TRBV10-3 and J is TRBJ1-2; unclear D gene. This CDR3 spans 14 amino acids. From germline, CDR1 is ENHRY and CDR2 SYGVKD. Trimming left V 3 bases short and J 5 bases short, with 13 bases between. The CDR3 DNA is TGTGCCATCAGTGATACAGTCCTTAGATATGGCTACACCTTC. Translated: CAISDTVLRYGYTF.

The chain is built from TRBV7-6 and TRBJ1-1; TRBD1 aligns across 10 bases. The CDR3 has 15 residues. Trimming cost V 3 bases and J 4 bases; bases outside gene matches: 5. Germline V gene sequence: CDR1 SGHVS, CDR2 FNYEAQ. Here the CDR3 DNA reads TGTGCCAGCAGCTTCGGGACAGGGGAGACCACTGAAGCTTTCTTT. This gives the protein CASSFGTGETTEAFF.

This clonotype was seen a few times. The CDR3: CSVLNPGGNTEAFF. DNA for the CDR3: TGCAGTGTCCTAAATCCAGGGGGGAACACTGAAGCTTTCTTT. The chain employs TRBV20-1 and TRBJ1-1; 7 nucleotides match TRBD1. The trim removed 7 bases at V and 1 base at J, leaving 9 bases unmatched. The V gene's germline CDR1 is DFQATT and CDR2 SNEGSKA (reference sequence). The CDR3 runs 14 residues.

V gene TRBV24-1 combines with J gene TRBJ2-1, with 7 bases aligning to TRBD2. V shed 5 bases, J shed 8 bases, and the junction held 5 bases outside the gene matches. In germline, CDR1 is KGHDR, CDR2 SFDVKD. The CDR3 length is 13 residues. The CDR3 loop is CATSVGGIDEQFF. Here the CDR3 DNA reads TGTGCCACCAGTGTGGGGGGGATCGATGAGCAGTTCTTC.

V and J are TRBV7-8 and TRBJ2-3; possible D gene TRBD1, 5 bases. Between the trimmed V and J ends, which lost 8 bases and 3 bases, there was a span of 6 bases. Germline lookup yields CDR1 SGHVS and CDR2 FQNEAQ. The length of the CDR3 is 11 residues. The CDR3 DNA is TGTGCCAGCGGACATACAGATACGCAGTATTTT. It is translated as CASGHTDTQYF.

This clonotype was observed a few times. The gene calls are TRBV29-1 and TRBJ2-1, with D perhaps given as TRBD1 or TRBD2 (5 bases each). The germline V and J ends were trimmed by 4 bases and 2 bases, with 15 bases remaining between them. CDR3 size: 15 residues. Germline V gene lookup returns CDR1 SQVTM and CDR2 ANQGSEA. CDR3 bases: TGCAGCGTTGTACGGGACCACCCTCCCTACAATGAGCAGTTCTTC. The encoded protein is CSVVRDHPPYNEQFF.

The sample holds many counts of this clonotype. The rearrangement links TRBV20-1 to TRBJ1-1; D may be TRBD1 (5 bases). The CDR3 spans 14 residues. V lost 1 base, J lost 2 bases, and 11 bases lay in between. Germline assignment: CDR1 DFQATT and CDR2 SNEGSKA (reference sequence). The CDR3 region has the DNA TGCAGTGCTAGAGGGGGGGGGTTTAACACTGAAGCTTTCTTT. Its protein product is CSARGGGFNTEAFF.

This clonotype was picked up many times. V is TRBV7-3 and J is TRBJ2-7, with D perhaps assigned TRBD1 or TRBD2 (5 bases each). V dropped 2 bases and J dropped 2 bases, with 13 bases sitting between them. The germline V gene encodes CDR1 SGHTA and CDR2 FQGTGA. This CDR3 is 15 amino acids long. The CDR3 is CASSLVGEETYEQYF. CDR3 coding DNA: TGTGCCAGCAGCTTAGTGGGGGAAGAAACCTACGAGCAGTACTTC.

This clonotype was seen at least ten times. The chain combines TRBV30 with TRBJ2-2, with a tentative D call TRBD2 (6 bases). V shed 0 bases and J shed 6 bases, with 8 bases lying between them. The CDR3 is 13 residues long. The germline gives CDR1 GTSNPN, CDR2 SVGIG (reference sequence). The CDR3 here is CAWSVGEAGELFF. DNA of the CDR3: TGTGCCTGGAGTGTAGGGGAGGCCGGGGAGCTGTTTTTT.

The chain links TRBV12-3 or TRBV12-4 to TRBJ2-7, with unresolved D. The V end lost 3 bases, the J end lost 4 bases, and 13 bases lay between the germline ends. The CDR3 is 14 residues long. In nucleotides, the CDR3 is TGTGCCAGCAGTTTTCCGTCGGTGGGGTACGAGCAGTACTTC. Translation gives CASSFPSVGYEQYF.

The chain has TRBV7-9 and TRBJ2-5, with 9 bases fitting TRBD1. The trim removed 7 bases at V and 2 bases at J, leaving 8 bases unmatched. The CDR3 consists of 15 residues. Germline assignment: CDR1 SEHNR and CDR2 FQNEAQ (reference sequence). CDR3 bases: TGTGCCAGCACCTTGGGACAGGGACCTCAAGAGACCCAGTACTTC. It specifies CASTLGQGPQETQYF.

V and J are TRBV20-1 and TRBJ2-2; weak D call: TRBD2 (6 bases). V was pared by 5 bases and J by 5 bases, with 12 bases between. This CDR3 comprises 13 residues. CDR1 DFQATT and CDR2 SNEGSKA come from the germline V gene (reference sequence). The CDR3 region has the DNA TGCAGTGCTTATACGGGGGAAACCGGGGAGCTGTTTTTT. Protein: CSAYTGETGELFF.

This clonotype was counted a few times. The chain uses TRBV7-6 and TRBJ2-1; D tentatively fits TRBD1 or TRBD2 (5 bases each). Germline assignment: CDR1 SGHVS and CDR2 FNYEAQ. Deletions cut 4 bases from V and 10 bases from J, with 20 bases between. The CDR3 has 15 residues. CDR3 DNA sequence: TGTGCCAGCAGCTCAGTTGGGGCCCGGGGCCAGGAGCAGTTCTTC. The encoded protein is CASSSVGARGQEQFF.